This TCR beta chain emerged from a study of blood T cell repertoires in COVID-19. Study-level background: Both acute and convalescent COVID-19 samples were obtained from the United States, Italy and Spain. T cells, B-cell-depleted T cells, or PBMCs provided the cDNA or gDNA that served as material.

Followed over time, Seattle patients had been enrolled while infection was active. In the original analysis: Amplification of reference gene primers provided the estimated nucleated cell counts. The assay was immunoSEQ multiplex PCR, and TCRdb's table has in-frame clones only and misses some. V, J and clone size are taken as reported in that table, and D and trimming were inferred from the DNA itself. The sample contains 250,000 to 350,000 clones, 88% of which appear only once. As for this clone: A read error may account for a junction end that differs from germline.

The CDR3 sequence is 13 residues long. From germline, CDR1 is SSHAT and CDR2 FNYEAQ (reference sequence). Sequences were obtained from peripheral blood. The receptor was derived from a woman aged 25 to 39 with COVID-19, enrolled during active disease. The V call is TRBV7-7, the J call TRBJ2-2, with D possibly matching TRBD2 (6 bases). The CDR3 spells CASSSLATGELFF. In nucleotides, the CDR3 is TGTGCTAGCAGCTCTCTAGCGACCGGGGAGCTGTTTTTT.